The 18 T cell receptor beta chains in this list originate from one sample, sequenced in a study of cytomegalovirus exposure and HLA in healthy donors. The PCR ran on 60 Vbeta and 13 Jbeta primers. Libraries were prepared by immunoSEQ multiplex PCR; TCRdb keeps only in-frame clonotypes and omits some of them. The sample lists roughly 70,000 clones, 74% seen once, with approximately 10% in the top ten. Sequencing was carried out using PBMCs. These TCRs come from a human donor in good health.

The chain carries TRBV5-4 and TRBJ1-4, with no clear D. Germline CDR1 reads SGHNT; CDR2 reads YYREEE (reference sequence). V was cut by 6 bases and J by 0 bases, with 15 bases left in between. This CDR3 comprises 16 residues. The CDR3, as DNA: TGTGCCAGCACCTTTGAACCGGGATCAACTAATGAAAAACTGTTTTTT. It yields the protein CASTFEPGSTNEKLFF.

V usage is TRBV9 and J usage is TRBJ1-5, with TRBD1 matching over 9 bases. J lost 3 bases, V lost 0 bases, and 1 base had no gene match. The CDR3 has 15 amino acids. Germline CDR1 and CDR2: SGDLS and YYNGEE. CDR3 loop: CASSVGTGDNQPQHF. The CDR3 coding sequence is TGTGCCAGCAGCGTAGGGACAGGGGACAATCAGCCCCAGCATTTT.

V is TRBV28 and J is TRBJ2-1; D gene uncertain. CDR1 is MDHEN, CDR2 SYDVKM, per germline. The CDR3 consists of 12 residues. V was cut by 4 bases and J by 11 bases, with 12 bases left in between. This CDR3 is CASSSQLGQQFF. CDR3 DNA: TGTGCCAGCAGTTCCCAACTCGGTCAGCAGTTCTTC.

This chain links TRBV18 with TRBJ1-1; TRBD1 is a possible D gene (6 bases). The CDR3 covers 15 residues. Trimming removed 4 bases at V and 1 base at J, with 13 bases between. Germline CDR1 KGHSH, CDR2 LQKENI. The CDR3 here is CASSLRTDANTEAFF. In DNA, the CDR3 is TGTGCCAGCTCACTTAGGACAGACGCGAACACTGAAGCTTTCTTT.

The chain uses TRBV6-1 and TRBJ1-2, with a possible D match to TRBD1 (5 bases). Germline assignment: CDR1 MNHNS and CDR2 SASEGT. The CDR3 runs to 14 residues. Trimming cost V 7 bases and J 6 bases, with 18 bases left between them. CDR3 sequence reads: CASNPQGGTHGYTF. CDR3 DNA sequence: TGTGCCAGCAACCCCCAGGGAGGGACCCATGGCTACACCTTC.

This chain links TRBV10-3 with TRBJ2-3, with a weak D call TRBD2 (6 bases). Germline CDR1 and CDR2: ENHRY and SYGVKD. The CDR3 has 15 amino acids. Trimming left V 5 bases short and J 1 base short, with 13 bases between. In nucleotides, the CDR3 is TGTGCCATCAGTCATGTCCCGGGGGGCACAGATACGCAGTATTTT. Its translation is CAISHVPGGTDTQYF.

This sequence joins TRBV28 and TRBJ1-2; 7 nucleotides agree with TRBD1. V trimming: 3 bases; J trimming: 2 bases; junction bases outside the gene matches: 3. The germline V gene has CDR1 MDHEN and CDR2 SYDVKM. There are 14 residues in the CDR3. CDR3: CASSFGQANYGYTF. The CDR3, as DNA: TGTGCCAGCAGTTTTGGACAGGCCAACTATGGCTACACCTTC.

This clone was recorded a few times. This chain uses TRBV7-6 with TRBJ2-1, with D unresolved. The germline V and J ends were trimmed by 4 bases and 9 bases, with 13 bases remaining between them. Germline V gives CDR1 SGHVS, CDR2 FNYEAQ. The CDR3 totals 13 residues. DNA of the CDR3: TGTGCCAGCAGCTCTAACCCGACAAGTGAGCAGTTCTTC. This gives the protein CASSSNPTSEQFF.

The rearrangement joins TRBV20-1 to TRBJ2-1; no reliable D call. The CDR3 length is 10 residues. V was pared by 0 bases and J by 15 bases, with 9 bases between. The V gene's germline CDR1 is DFQATT and CDR2 SNEGSKA (reference sequence). The CDR3 region is CSARETVRFF. CDR3 sequence (DNA): TGCAGTGCTAGAGAAACGGTTCGGTTCTTC.

The gene calls are TRBV5-6 and TRBJ1-1, with D unclear. The CDR3 runs 14 residues. CDR1 and CDR2 (germline): SGHDT, YYEEEE. Trimming took 0 bases from V and 1 from J, leaving 7 bases between them. The CDR3 protein is CASSLGHPNTEAFF. The CDR3, as DNA: TGTGCCAGCAGCTTGGGACACCCGAACACTGAAGCTTTCTTT. Complete variable domain (other parts from reference TRBV5-6 and TRBJ1-1): DAGVTQSPTHLIKTRGQQVTLRCSPKSGHDTVSWYQQALGQGPQFIFQYYEEEERQRGNFPDRFSGHQFPNYSSELNVNALLLGDSALYLCASSLGHPNTEAFFGQGTRLTVV.

The chain recombines TRBV6-1 with TRBJ2-1; weak D call: TRBD2 (5 bases). Germline CDR1 and CDR2: MNHNS and SASEGT. V dropped 7 bases and J dropped 6 bases, with 13 bases sitting between them. This CDR3 is built from 13 residues. The CDR3 spells CASITLARNEQFF. In DNA, the CDR3 is TGTGCCAGCATTACCCTAGCTCGCAATGAGCAGTTCTTC.

A single count supports this clone. The rearrangement joins TRBV5-6 to TRBJ1-2; TRBD1 aligns across 7 bases. Germline V gene sequence: CDR1 SGHDT, CDR2 YYEEEE. CDR3 length equals 15 residues. V trimming: 4 bases; J trimming: 5 bases; junction bases outside the gene matches: 11. The CDR3 nucleotides read TGTGCCAGCAGCGACGGACGGGGGACAGCTTATGGCTACACCTTC. It translates to CASSDGRGTAYGYTF.

This clone was recorded only once. This chain connects TRBV19 to TRBJ2-1; the match to TRBD2 covers 9 bases. CDR3 length: 16 amino acids. Germline V lookup: CDR1 LNHDA, CDR2 SQIVND (reference sequence). J was trimmed by 3 bases and V by 3 bases; bases with no gene match: 6. Here the CDR3 DNA reads TGTGCCAGTAGTATGATAGGGACTAGCAGCTACAATGAGCAGTTCTTC. Translated, it gives CASSMIGTSSYNEQFF. Full variable domain (remainder filled in from reference TRBV19 and TRBJ2-1): DGGITQSPKYLFRKEGQNVTLSCEQNLNHDAMYWYRQDPGQGLRLIYYSQIVNDFQKGDIAEGYSVSREKKESFPLTVTSAQKNPTAFYLCASSMIGTSSYNEQFFGPGTRLTVL.

The J gene is TRBJ2-5, the V gene TRBV13; the D gene is possibly TRBD2 (5 bases). CDR3 length: 14 residues. Germline loops: CDR1 PRHDT, CDR2 FYEKMQ (reference sequence). V was clipped by 5 bases and J by 4 bases, with 14 bases between them. CDR3 loop: CASSPTASRETQYF. The CDR3 DNA sequence: TGTGCCAGCAGCCCCACGGCTAGCAGAGAGACCCAGTACTTC.

The chain combines TRBV4-1 with TRBJ2-1; D uncertain. The CDR3 loop spans 15 amino acids. The V and J ends lost 0 bases and 1 base respectively, with 7 bases between them. Germline values: CDR1 MGHRA, CDR2 YSYEKL. The CDR3 sequence: CASSQDPRSYNEQFF. CDR3 coding DNA: TGCGCCAGCAGCCAAGATCCCAGGTCCTACAATGAGCAGTTCTTC.

V is TRBV2 and J is TRBJ1-1, with D uncertain. Trimming cost V 4 bases and J 4 bases, with 10 bases left between them. CDR1 is SNHLY and CDR2 is FYNNEI in the germline V gene. The CDR3 is 13 amino acids. The CDR3 coding sequence is TGTGCCAGCAGTGTGGGAGGGCGCACTGAAGCTTTCTTT. It encodes CASSVGGRTEAFF.

The chain is built from TRBV10-3 and TRBJ2-1, with TRBD2 matching over 10 bases. The CDR3 is 15 residues long. The V gene's germline CDR1 is ENHRY and CDR2 SYGVKD. Trimming removed 4 bases from V and 9 bases from J; junction bases left unmatched: 9. CDR3 bases: TGTGCCATCAGTGGGGCGGCTAGCGGGAGTAGTGAGCAGTTCTTC. Amino acids: CAISGAASGSSEQFF.

The gene calls are TRBV5-6 and TRBJ1-1; TRBD1 matches 7 bases. The CDR3 is 15 residues long. Germline CDR1 and CDR2: SGHDT and YYEEEE. The V gene end was trimmed by 2 bases and the J gene end by 0 bases; junction bases not matched to a gene: 4. CDR3 region: CASSFQDRVNTEAFF. The CDR3 region has the DNA TGTGCCAGCAGCTTCCAAGACAGGGTGAACACTGAAGCTTTCTTT.